The rows below give T cell receptor beta chains drawn from one sample of a study of blood T cell repertoires in COVID-19. Generated by immunoSEQ multiplex PCR, the TCRdb table keeps only in-frame clones and is missing some. The table lists over 80,000 clones, about 87% of them singletons. The material sequenced was peripheral blood. Receptor source: a human donor in a cohort sampled during active COVID-19. Each CDR3 is given with its conserved first and last residue. D genes are given only for firm matches. Clone size is shown for a subset of rows, as once, few, many or a class of expanded clone.

v_call: TRBV7-6
clone_size: NA
j_call: TRBJ2-2
d_call: NA
cdr3_nt: TGTGCCAGCAGCCGCCCCGGACTTAACACCGGGGAGCTGTTTTTT
cdr3_aa: CASSRPGLNTGELFF

v_call: TRBV12-5
clone_size: NA
j_call: TRBJ2-1
d_call: TRBD2
cdr3_nt: TGTGCTAGTGGTTTGGTGGGAGGGCCCACGAATGAGCAGTTCTTC
cdr3_aa: CASGLVGGPTNEQFF

v_call: TRBV28
clone_size: NA
j_call: TRBJ2-7
d_call: TRBD2
cdr3_nt: TGTGCCAGCAGATATACTGGGACTAGCGGGGCCTCCTACGAGCAGTACTTC
cdr3_aa: CASRYTGTSGASYEQYF

v_call: TRBV27
clone_size: once
j_call: TRBJ2-1
d_call: TRBD2
cdr3_nt: TGTGCCAGCAGGACTAGCGGGACCTACGATGAGCAGTTCTTC
cdr3_aa: CASRTSGTYDEQFF

v_call: TRBV29-1
clone_size: NA
j_call: TRBJ2-2
d_call: NA
cdr3_nt: TGCAGCGTATCGGGCGGGGGCAACACCGGGGAGCTGTTTTTT
cdr3_aa: CSVSGGGNTGELFF

v_call: TRBV18
clone_size: once
j_call: TRBJ2-7
d_call: TRBD2
cdr3_nt: TGTGCCAGCTCCCGTGACGGGGGGGCCAAGATCTACGAGCAGTACTTC
cdr3_aa: CASSRDGGAKIYEQYF

v_call: TRBV18
clone_size: few
j_call: TRBJ2-7
d_call: NA
cdr3_nt: TGTGCCAGCTCACCATCGGGTGGAGGGCTCGAGCAGTACTTC
cdr3_aa: CASSPSGGGLEQYF

v_call: TRBV3-1/TRBV3-2
clone_size: NA
j_call: TRBJ1-5
d_call: NA
cdr3_nt: TGTGCCAGCAGCCAGTCGTCGAGCAATCAGCCCCAGCATTTT
cdr3_aa: CASSQSSSNQPQHF

v_call: TRBV5-1
clone_size: once
j_call: TRBJ1-1
d_call: NA
cdr3_nt: TGCGCCAGCAGCTTGACCCCGGGAAACACTGAAGCTTTCTTT
cdr3_aa: CASSLTPGNTEAFF

v_call: TRBV9
clone_size: NA
j_call: TRBJ2-7
d_call: TRBD1
cdr3_nt: TGTGCCAGCAGCGTAGGGACAGGAATCTCCTACGAGCAGTACTTC
cdr3_aa: CASSVGTGISYEQYF

v_call: TRBV25-1
clone_size: NA
j_call: TRBJ2-3
d_call: TRBD2
cdr3_nt: TGTGCCAGCAGTCGGACTAGCGGATTCCCTAGCACAGATACGCAGTATTTT
cdr3_aa: CASSRTSGFPSTDTQYF

v_call: TRBV5-1
clone_size: NA
j_call: TRBJ2-1
d_call: TRBD2
cdr3_nt: TGCGCCAGCAGCTTGGCCGGGGGACTAGACAATGAGCAGTTCTTC
cdr3_aa: CASSLAGGLDNEQFF

v_call: TRBV6-2/TRBV6-3
clone_size: NA
j_call: TRBJ2-7
d_call: TRBD1
cdr3_nt: TGTGCCAGCAGTCTGACAGGGCCGAACTACGAGCAGTACTTC
cdr3_aa: CASSLTGPNYEQYF

v_call: TRBV10-2
clone_size: NA
j_call: TRBJ2-1
d_call: TRBD2
cdr3_nt: TGCGCCACCCGACTAGCGGGAGGGTTGAATGAGCAGTTCTTC
cdr3_aa: CATRLAGGLNEQFF

v_call: TRBV4-3
clone_size: once
j_call: TRBJ2-1
d_call: TRBD2
cdr3_nt: TGCGCCAGCAGCCTTCGACTAGCGGTCTCCTACAATGAGCAGTTCTTC
cdr3_aa: CASSLRLAVSYNEQFF

v_call: TRBV7-6
clone_size: NA
j_call: TRBJ2-3
d_call: NA
cdr3_nt: TGTGCCAGCAGCTTAGATCAGGGAGATACGCAGTATTTT
cdr3_aa: CASSLDQGDTQYF

v_call: TRBV6-6
clone_size: NA
j_call: TRBJ2-2
d_call: NA
cdr3_nt: TGTGCCAGCAGACCCGAGGGCACGAGAACCGGGGAGCTGTTTTTT
cdr3_aa: CASRPEGTRTGELFF

v_call: TRBV11-2
clone_size: NA
j_call: TRBJ2-7
d_call: NA
cdr3_nt: TGTGCCAGCAGCTTAGAAGAGAGGTTAGCGGCCTCGAGCTCCTACGAGCAGTACTTC
cdr3_aa: CASSLEERLAASSSYEQYF

v_call: TRBV12-3/TRBV12-4
clone_size: NA
j_call: TRBJ2-7
d_call: NA
cdr3_nt: TGTGCCAGCAGGAGAGCGTCCTCCTACGAGCAGTACTTC
cdr3_aa: CASRRASSYEQYF

v_call: TRBV6-1
clone_size: NA
j_call: TRBJ1-5
d_call: NA
cdr3_nt: TGTGCCAGCAGTGTTATGCCCGACGGGAGCAATCAGCCCCAGCATTTT
cdr3_aa: CASSVMPDGSNQPQHF

v_call: TRBV7-3
clone_size: NA
j_call: TRBJ2-3
d_call: NA
cdr3_nt: TGTGCCAGCAGCTTACGCTACGGCACAGATACGCAGTATTTT
cdr3_aa: CASSLRYGTDTQYF

v_call: TRBV7-3
clone_size: NA
j_call: TRBJ2-6
d_call: TRBD1
cdr3_nt: TGTGCCAGCAGCAGATGGGACAGGGTGGCAGCCGGGGCCAACGTCCTGACTTTC
cdr3_aa: CASSRWDRVAAGANVLTF

v_call: TRBV5-1
clone_size: NA
j_call: TRBJ2-1
d_call: TRBD2
cdr3_nt: TGCGCCAGCAGCTTGGCCCCTAGCGGGACCCCCCCCAATGAGCAGTTCTTC
cdr3_aa: CASSLAPSGTPPNEQFF

v_call: TRBV10-3
clone_size: NA
j_call: TRBJ2-1
d_call: TRBD1
cdr3_nt: TGTGCCATCAGGGTAACCGGAACAGGGGCCAATGAGCAGTTCTTC
cdr3_aa: CAIRVTGTGANEQFF

v_call: TRBV19
clone_size: NA
j_call: TRBJ1-2
d_call: NA
cdr3_nt: TGTGCCAGTAGACCTCCGGGACTTGGGGGCTACACCTTC
cdr3_aa: CASRPPGLGGYTF

v_call: TRBV4-3
clone_size: NA
j_call: TRBJ1-5
d_call: TRBD1
cdr3_nt: TGCGCCAGCAGCCCGTGGACAGGGCGGGCTCAGCCCCAGCATTTT
cdr3_aa: CASSPWTGRAQPQHF

v_call: TRBV5-4
clone_size: once
j_call: TRBJ2-7
d_call: NA
cdr3_nt: TGTGCCAGCACGCGGATTGGGGGGTCCTACGAGCAGTACTTC
cdr3_aa: CASTRIGGSYEQYF

v_call: TRBV11-2
clone_size: NA
j_call: TRBJ2-7
d_call: TRBD2
cdr3_nt: TGTGCCAGCAGCTTAGGGACTAGAGATTACGAGCAGTACTTC
cdr3_aa: CASSLGTRDYEQYF

v_call: TRBV11-2
clone_size: NA
j_call: TRBJ2-3
d_call: NA
cdr3_nt: TGTGCCAGCAGCCGGACTATTGGGAACACAGATACGCAGTATTTT
cdr3_aa: CASSRTIGNTDTQYF

v_call: TRBV7-9
clone_size: NA
j_call: TRBJ2-7
d_call: TRBD2
cdr3_nt: TGTGCCAGCAGCTTAGGGGGACTATCCGGGGACGAGCAGTACTTC
cdr3_aa: CASSLGGLSGDEQYF

v_call: TRBV27
clone_size: NA
j_call: TRBJ2-7
d_call: TRBD2
cdr3_nt: TGTGCCAGCAGTTTAAACCCCCGGCGGGGGGGCGAGCAGTACTTC
cdr3_aa: CASSLNPRRGGEQYF

v_call: TRBV5-1
clone_size: NA
j_call: TRBJ2-3
d_call: TRBD1
cdr3_nt: TGCGCCAGCAGCTTCACAGGGGGCGCAACGGCAGATACGCAGTATTTT
cdr3_aa: CASSFTGGATADTQYF

v_call: TRBV6-5
clone_size: NA
j_call: TRBJ1-1
d_call: NA
cdr3_nt: TGTGCCAGCAGTTTGACAGAGATGAACACTGAAGCTTTCTTT
cdr3_aa: CASSLTEMNTEAFF

v_call: TRBV5-1
clone_size: NA
j_call: TRBJ1-1
d_call: NA
cdr3_nt: TGCGCCAGCAGCCGACAGGACCACATGAACACTGAAGCTTTCTTT
cdr3_aa: CASSRQDHMNTEAFF

v_call: TRBV19
clone_size: few
j_call: TRBJ2-6
d_call: NA
cdr3_nt: TGTGCCAGTAAGCTGAGGCCGAGCTCTGGGGCCAACGTCCTGACTTTC
cdr3_aa: CASKLRPSSGANVLTF

v_call: TRBV5-1
clone_size: once
j_call: TRBJ2-7
d_call: TRBD1
cdr3_nt: TGCGCCAGCAGCTTGGGGTGGGGACAGGGCGCCGAGCAGTACTTC
cdr3_aa: CASSLGWGQGAEQYF

v_call: TRBV28
clone_size: NA
j_call: TRBJ2-1
d_call: TRBD1
cdr3_nt: TGTGCCAGCAGTTTACCTACCGGGACAGGGTTGTTTAATGAGCAGTTCTTC
cdr3_aa: CASSLPTGTGLFNEQFF

v_call: TRBV5-1
clone_size: NA
j_call: TRBJ2-1
d_call: TRBD1
cdr3_nt: TGCGCCAGCAGCTTGGCGGGACAGGGCGGTGAGCAGTTCTTC
cdr3_aa: CASSLAGQGGEQFF

v_call: TRBV6-5
clone_size: NA
j_call: TRBJ1-5
d_call: TRBD1
cdr3_nt: TGTGCCAGCAGTACAGGGGTGGGGAATCAGCCCCAGCATTTT
cdr3_aa: CASSTGVGNQPQHF

v_call: TRBV19
clone_size: once
j_call: TRBJ1-2
d_call: TRBD1
cdr3_nt: TGTGCCGGAAGCGATACAGGGGACTATGGCTACACCTTC
cdr3_aa: CAGSDTGDYGYTF

v_call: TRBV21-1
clone_size: NA
j_call: TRBJ2-7
d_call: NA
cdr3_nt: TGTGCCAGCAGCACAAACTCGGTAGAGAAAGTAGCCGACGAGCAGTACTTC
cdr3_aa: CASSTNSVEKVADEQYF

v_call: TRBV27
clone_size: NA
j_call: TRBJ1-5
d_call: NA
cdr3_nt: TGTGCCAGCAGTCAGGGGCTGGGCAATCAGCCCCAGCATTTT
cdr3_aa: CASSQGLGNQPQHF

v_call: TRBV7-6
clone_size: NA
j_call: TRBJ2-7
d_call: TRBD1
cdr3_nt: TGTGCCAGCAGCTCTCCCCACAGGGGAATCTACGAGCAGTACTTC
cdr3_aa: CASSSPHRGIYEQYF

v_call: TRBV27
clone_size: NA
j_call: TRBJ2-1
d_call: TRBD2
cdr3_nt: TGTGCCAGCAGTTTATGGGGACCAAGGACTAGCGGGAAAGGCTACAATGAGCAGTTCTTC
cdr3_aa: CASSLWGPRTSGKGYNEQFF

v_call: TRBV4-2
clone_size: NA
j_call: TRBJ1-5
d_call: TRBD1
cdr3_nt: TGTGCCAGCAGCCAAGGGGGACAGTCAGGTCAGCCCCAGCATTTT
cdr3_aa: CASSQGGQSGQPQHF

v_call: TRBV27
clone_size: NA
j_call: TRBJ1-2
d_call: NA
cdr3_nt: TGTGCCAGCAGTTTAGCAACACAGCCTAACTATGGCTACACCTTC
cdr3_aa: CASSLATQPNYGYTF

v_call: TRBV5-1
clone_size: NA
j_call: TRBJ2-6
d_call: TRBD1
cdr3_nt: TGCGCCAGCGGGACAGGGCCCTCTGGGGCCAACGTCCTGACTTTC
cdr3_aa: CASGTGPSGANVLTF

v_call: TRBV29-1
clone_size: few
j_call: TRBJ2-6
d_call: NA
cdr3_nt: TGCAGCGTTCAGGGAAAAAGTGGGGCCAACGTCCTGACTTTC
cdr3_aa: CSVQGKSGANVLTF